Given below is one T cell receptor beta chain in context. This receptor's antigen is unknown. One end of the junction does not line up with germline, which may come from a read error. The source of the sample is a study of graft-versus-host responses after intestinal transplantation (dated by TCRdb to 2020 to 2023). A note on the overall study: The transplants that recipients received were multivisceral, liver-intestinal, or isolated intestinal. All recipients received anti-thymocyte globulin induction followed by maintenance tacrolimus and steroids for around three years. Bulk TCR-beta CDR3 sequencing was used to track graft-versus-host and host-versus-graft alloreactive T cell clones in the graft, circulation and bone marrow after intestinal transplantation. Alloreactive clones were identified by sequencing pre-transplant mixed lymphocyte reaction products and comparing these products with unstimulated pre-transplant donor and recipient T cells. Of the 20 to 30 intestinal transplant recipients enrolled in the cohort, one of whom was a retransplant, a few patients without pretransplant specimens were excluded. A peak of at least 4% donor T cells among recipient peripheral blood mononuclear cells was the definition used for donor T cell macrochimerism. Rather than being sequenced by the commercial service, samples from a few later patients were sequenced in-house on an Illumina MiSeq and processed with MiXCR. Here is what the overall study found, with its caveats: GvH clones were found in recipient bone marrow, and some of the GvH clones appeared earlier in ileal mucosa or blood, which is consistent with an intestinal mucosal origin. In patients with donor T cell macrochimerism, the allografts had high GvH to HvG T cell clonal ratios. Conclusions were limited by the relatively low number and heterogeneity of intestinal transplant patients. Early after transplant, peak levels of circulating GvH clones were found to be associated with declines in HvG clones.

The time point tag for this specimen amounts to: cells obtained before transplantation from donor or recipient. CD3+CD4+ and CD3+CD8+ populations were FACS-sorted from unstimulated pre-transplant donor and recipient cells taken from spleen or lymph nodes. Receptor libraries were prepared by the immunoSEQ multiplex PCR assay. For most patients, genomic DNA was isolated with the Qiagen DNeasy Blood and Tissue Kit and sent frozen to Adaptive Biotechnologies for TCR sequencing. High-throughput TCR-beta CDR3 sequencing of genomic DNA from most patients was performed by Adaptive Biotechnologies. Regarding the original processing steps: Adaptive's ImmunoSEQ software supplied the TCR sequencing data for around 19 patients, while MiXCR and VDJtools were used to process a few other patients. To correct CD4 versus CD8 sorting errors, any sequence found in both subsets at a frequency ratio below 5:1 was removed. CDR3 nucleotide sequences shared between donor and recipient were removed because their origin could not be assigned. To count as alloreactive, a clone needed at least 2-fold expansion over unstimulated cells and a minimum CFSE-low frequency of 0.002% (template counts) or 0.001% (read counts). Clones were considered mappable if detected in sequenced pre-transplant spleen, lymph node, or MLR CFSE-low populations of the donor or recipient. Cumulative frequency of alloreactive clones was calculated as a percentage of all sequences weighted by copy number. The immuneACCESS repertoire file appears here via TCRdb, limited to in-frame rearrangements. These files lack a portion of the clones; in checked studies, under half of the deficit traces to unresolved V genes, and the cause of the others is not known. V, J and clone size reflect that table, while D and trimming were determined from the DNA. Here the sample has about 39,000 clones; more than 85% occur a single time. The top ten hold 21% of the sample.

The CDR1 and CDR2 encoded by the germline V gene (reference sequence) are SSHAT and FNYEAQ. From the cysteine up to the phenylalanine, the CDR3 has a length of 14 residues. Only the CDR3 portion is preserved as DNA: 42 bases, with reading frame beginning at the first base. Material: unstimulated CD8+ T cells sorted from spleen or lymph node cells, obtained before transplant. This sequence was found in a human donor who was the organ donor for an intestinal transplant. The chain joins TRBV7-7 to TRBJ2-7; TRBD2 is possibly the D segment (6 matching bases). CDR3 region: CASSASVGGYEQYF. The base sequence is TGTGCTAGCAGCGCCTCGGTGGGAGGCTACGAGCAGTACTTC.